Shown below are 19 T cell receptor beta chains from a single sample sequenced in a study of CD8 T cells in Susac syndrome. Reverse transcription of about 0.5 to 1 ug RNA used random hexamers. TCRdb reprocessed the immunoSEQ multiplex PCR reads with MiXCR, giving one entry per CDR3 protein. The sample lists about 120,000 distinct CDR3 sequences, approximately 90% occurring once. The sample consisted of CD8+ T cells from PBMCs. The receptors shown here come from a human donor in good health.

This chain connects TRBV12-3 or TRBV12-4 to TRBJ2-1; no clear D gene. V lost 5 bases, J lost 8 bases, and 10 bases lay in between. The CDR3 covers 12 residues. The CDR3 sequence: CASSPTEDEQFF. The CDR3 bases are TGTGCCAGCAGTCCAACAGAGGATGAGCAGTTCTTC.

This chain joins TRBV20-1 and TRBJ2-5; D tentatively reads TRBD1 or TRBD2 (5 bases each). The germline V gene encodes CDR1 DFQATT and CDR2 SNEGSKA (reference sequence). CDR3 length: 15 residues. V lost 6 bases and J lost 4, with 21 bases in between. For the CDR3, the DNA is TGCAGTGCCGAGAGGGGAACTCAAGAGGCAGAGACCCAGTACTTC. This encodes CSAERGTQEAETQYF.

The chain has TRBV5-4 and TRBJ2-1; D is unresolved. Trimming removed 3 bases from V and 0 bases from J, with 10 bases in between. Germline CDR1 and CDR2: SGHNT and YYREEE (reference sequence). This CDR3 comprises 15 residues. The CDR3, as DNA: TGTGCCAGCAGCTCCACCCCGAGCTCCTACAATGAGCAGTTCTTC. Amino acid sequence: CASSSTPSSYNEQFF.

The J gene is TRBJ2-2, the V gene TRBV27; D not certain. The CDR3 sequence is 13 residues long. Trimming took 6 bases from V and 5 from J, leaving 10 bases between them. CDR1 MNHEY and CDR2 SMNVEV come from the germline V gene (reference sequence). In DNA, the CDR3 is TGTGCCAGCAGAGTAAAGAGGACCGGGGAGCTGTTTTTT. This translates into CASRVKRTGELFF.

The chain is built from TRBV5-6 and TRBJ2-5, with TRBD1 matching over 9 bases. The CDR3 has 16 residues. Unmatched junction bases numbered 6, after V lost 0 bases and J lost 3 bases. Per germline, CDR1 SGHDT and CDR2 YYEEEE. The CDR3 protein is CASSLGTGAEKETQYF. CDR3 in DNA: TGTGCCAGCAGCTTGGGGACAGGGGCCGAGAAAGAGACCCAGTACTTC.

The CDR3 is CASSLQSGETQYF. In DNA, the CDR3 is TGCGCCAGCAGCTTGCAGTCGGGAGAGACCCAGTACTTC. The V gene is TRBV5-1, the J gene TRBJ2-5; D gene unclear. With 1 base removed from V and 4 bases from J, the gap between germline ends came to 8 bases. This CDR3 comprises 13 residues. Germline V gene sequence: CDR1 SGHRS, CDR2 YFSETQ.

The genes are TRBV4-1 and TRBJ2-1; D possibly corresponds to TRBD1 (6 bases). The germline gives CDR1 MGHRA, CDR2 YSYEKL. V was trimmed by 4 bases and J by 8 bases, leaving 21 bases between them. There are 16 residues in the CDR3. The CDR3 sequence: CASSPAPGHSFDEQFF. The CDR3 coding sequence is TGCGCCAGCAGCCCAGCGCCGGGACACAGCTTCGATGAGCAGTTCTTC.

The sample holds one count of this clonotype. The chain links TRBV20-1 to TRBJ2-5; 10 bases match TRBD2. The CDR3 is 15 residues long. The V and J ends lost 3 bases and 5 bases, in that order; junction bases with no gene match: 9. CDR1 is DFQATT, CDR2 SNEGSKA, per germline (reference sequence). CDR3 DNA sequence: TGCAGTGCTAGCCCTAGCGGGAGCGCGAGGGAGACCCAGTACTTC. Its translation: CSASPSGSARETQYF.

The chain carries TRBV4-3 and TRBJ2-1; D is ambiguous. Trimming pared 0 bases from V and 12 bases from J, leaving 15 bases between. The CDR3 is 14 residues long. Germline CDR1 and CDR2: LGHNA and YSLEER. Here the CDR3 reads CASSQDLGPGPQFF. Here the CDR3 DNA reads TGCGCCAGCAGCCAAGATCTCGGGCCCGGGCCGCAGTTCTTC.

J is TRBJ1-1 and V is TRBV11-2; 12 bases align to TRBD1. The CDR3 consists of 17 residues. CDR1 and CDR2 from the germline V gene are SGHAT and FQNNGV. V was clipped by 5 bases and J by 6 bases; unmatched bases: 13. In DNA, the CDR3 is TGTGCCAGCAGCCCGAGCCGGGACAGGGGGCGAGTCGCTGAAGCTTTCTTT. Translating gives CASSPSRDRGRVAEAFF.

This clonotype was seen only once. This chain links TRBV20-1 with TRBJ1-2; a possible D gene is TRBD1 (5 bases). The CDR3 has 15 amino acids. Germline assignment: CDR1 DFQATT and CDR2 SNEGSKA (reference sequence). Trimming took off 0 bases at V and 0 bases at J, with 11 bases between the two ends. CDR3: CSARDHAGANYGYTF. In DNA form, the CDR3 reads TGCAGTGCTAGAGATCACGCGGGGGCTAACTATGGCTACACCTTC.

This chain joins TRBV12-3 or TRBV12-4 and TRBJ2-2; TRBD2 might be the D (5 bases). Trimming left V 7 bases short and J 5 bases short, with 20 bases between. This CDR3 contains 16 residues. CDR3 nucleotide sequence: TGTGCCAGCAACCGGCCCCCGGGATCATTAACCGGGGAGCTGTTTTTT. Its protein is CASNRPPGSLTGELFF.

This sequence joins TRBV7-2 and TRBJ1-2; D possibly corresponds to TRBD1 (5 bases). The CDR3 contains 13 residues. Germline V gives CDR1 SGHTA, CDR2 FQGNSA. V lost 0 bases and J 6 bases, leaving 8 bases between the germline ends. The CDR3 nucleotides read TGTGCCAGCAGCTTAGCCTGGGGCGATGGCTACACCTTC. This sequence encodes CASSLAWGDGYTF.

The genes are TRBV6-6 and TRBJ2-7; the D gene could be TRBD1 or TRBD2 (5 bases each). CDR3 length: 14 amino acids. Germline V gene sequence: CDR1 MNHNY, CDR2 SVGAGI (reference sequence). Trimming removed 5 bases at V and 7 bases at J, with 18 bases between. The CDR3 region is CASSPGRRASEQYF. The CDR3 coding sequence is TGTGCCAGCAGTCCGGGACGGCGTGCCTCTGAGCAGTACTTC.

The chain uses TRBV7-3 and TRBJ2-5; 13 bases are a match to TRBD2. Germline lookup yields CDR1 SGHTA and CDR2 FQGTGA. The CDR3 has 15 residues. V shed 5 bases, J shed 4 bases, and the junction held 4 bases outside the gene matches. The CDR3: CASSDGTSGIETQYF. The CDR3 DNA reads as TGTGCCAGCAGCGACGGGACTAGCGGGATAGAGACCCAGTACTTC.

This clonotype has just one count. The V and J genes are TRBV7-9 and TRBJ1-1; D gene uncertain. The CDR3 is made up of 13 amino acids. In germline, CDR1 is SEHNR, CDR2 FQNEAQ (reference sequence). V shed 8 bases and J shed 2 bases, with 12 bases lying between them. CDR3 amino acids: CASCRDLNTEAFF. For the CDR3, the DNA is TGTGCCAGCTGCCGGGATTTAAACACTGAAGCTTTCTTT.

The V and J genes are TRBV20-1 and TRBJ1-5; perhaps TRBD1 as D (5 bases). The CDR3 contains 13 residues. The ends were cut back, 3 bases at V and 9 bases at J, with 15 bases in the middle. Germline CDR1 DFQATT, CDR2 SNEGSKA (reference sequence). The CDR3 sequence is CSARGGSEGPQHF. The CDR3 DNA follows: TGCAGTGCTAGGGGGGGGAGCGAAGGGCCCCAGCATTTT.

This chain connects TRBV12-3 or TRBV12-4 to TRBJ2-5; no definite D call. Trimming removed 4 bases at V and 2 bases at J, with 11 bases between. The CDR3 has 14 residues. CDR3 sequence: CASSWKGRQETQYF. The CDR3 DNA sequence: TGTGCCAGCAGTTGGAAAGGGCGACAAGAGACCCAGTACTTC.

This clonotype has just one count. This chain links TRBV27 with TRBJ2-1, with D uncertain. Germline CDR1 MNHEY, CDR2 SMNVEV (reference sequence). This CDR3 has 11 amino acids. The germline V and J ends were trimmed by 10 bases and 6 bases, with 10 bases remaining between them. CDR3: CATSLGNEQFF. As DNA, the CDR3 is TGTGCCACTTCCCTCGGCAATGAGCAGTTCTTC.